This T cell receptor beta chain emerged from a study of Ad26.COV2.S vaccination and SARS-CoV-2 variants. Study background: The COV1001 Ad26.COV2.S trial arm included the donor. Doses of Ad26.COV2.S were injected into muscle once or twice, 56 days apart. General study results and limits: Recipients given vaccine exceeded placebo recipients in spike-specific TCR breadth.

This clone was counted between two and nine times. Its target is unknown. Using immunoSEQ multiplex PCR, the repertoire was profiled, and TCRdb retains in-frame clones only, with some absent. This table holds 250,000 or so clones, around 90% found once. This CDR3 spans 14 amino acids. Germline V lookup: CDR1 MNHEY, CDR2 SVGAGI. Trimming cost V 7 bases and J 6 bases; bases outside gene matches: 5. Noted treatment: 15 to 20 received Ad26.COV2.S at low or high dose, single or two shots; roughly five received placebo; per-sample allocation not given. Sampling occurred on day 63 after the first vaccine or placebo injection.

The specimen was peripheral blood, collected in a trial of Ad26.COV2.S vaccine versus placebo. The J gene is TRBJ1-6, the V gene TRBV6-5; 8 nucleotides align to TRBD1. The source is a person between 18 and 65 years old who received the Ad26.COV2.S COVID-19 vaccine or a placebo. This chain's CDR3 is CASNRQGSNSPLHF. The CDR3 DNA follows: TGTGCCAGCAATAGACAGGGGAGTAATTCACCCCTCCACTTT.